The present entry profiles one T cell receptor (beta chain) with its context. Germline V gene lookup returns CDR1 SQVTM and CDR2 ANQGSEA. The CDR3 totals 13 residues. This sample was taken from a study of identical twins. In TCRdb, the 5' RACE reads were re-called with MiXCR into one record per CDR3 protein. The sample lists 200,000 to 250,000 distinct CDR3 sequences, 6.5% to 9% occurring once. This sample was shared with a second study, whose subject was yellow fever vaccine responses in identical twins.

The TCR was taken from a woman under 30 in good health. The sample was CD8+ T cells sorted from blood. The chain combines TRBV29-1 with TRBJ2-6; no definite D call. Here the CDR3 reads CRSGYSGANVLTF. CDR3 sequence (DNA): TGCAGGTCGGGTTACTCTGGGGCCAACGTCCTGACTTTC.